This T cell receptor (beta chain) appears in the sequencing data of a study of control samples from healthy donors and cancer patients. CDR1 and CDR2 (germline): SGHTA, FQGTGA. Trimming took 2 bases from V and 7 from J; bases not matched to a gene: 12. The CDR3 consists of 16 residues. The table came from immunoSEQ multiplex PCR; TCRdb's copy has only in-frame clones and leaves some out. The sample contains roughly 43,000 clones, roughly 94% of which appear only once. The specimen sequenced was blood. This rearrangement joins TRBV7-3 to TRBJ2-3; TRBD1 matches 7 bases. This clonotype originated in a man between 60 and 70 years old in good health. Written as DNA, the CDR3 is TGTGCCAGCAGCTTAGGGAGAACAGGGGCGACAAATACGCAGTATTTT. Translation gives CASSLGRTGATNTQYF. Full variable domain (missing parts from reference TRBV7-3 and TRBJ2-3): GAGVSQTPSNKVTEKGKYVELRCDPISGHTALYWYRQSLGQGPEFLIYFQGTGAADDSGLPNDRFFAVRPEGSVSTLKIQRTERGDSAVYLCASSLGRTGATNTQYFGPGTRLTVL.